This TCR beta chain is drawn from a study of blood T cell repertoires in COVID-19. Produced via immunoSEQ multiplex PCR; TCRdb's table is partial and in-frame only. The sample holds approximately 170,000 clones; 80% to 90% are singletons and the top ten take roughly 4.1%. Sequencing input: peripheral blood. This TCR was sampled from a woman aged 70-85 years with acute or convalescent COVID-19.

The CDR3 region is CASSRDRGYEQYF. The DNA for the CDR3 is TGTGCCAGTAGTAGGGACAGGGGCTACGAGCAGTACTTC. The chain links TRBV19 to TRBJ2-7, with 10 bases matching TRBD1. The CDR3 contains 13 residues. V lost 4 bases and J lost 3; bases outside the gene matches: 0. Germline values: CDR1 LNHDA, CDR2 SQIVND (reference sequence).